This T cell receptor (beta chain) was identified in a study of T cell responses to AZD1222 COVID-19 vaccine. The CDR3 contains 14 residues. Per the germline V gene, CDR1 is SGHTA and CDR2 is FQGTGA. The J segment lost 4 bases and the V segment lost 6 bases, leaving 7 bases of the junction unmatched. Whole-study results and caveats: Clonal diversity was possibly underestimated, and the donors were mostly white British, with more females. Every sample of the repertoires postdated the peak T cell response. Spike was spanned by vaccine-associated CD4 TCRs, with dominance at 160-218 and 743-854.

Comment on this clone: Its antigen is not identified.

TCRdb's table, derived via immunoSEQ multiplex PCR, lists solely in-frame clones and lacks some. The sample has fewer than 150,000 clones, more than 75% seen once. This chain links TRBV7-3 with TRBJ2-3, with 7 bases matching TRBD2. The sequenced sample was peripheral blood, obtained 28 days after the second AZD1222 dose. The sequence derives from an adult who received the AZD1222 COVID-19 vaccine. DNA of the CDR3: TGTGCCAGCAGTAGTGGGAGGGTGTCAGATACGCAGTATTTT. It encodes CASSSGRVSDTQYF.